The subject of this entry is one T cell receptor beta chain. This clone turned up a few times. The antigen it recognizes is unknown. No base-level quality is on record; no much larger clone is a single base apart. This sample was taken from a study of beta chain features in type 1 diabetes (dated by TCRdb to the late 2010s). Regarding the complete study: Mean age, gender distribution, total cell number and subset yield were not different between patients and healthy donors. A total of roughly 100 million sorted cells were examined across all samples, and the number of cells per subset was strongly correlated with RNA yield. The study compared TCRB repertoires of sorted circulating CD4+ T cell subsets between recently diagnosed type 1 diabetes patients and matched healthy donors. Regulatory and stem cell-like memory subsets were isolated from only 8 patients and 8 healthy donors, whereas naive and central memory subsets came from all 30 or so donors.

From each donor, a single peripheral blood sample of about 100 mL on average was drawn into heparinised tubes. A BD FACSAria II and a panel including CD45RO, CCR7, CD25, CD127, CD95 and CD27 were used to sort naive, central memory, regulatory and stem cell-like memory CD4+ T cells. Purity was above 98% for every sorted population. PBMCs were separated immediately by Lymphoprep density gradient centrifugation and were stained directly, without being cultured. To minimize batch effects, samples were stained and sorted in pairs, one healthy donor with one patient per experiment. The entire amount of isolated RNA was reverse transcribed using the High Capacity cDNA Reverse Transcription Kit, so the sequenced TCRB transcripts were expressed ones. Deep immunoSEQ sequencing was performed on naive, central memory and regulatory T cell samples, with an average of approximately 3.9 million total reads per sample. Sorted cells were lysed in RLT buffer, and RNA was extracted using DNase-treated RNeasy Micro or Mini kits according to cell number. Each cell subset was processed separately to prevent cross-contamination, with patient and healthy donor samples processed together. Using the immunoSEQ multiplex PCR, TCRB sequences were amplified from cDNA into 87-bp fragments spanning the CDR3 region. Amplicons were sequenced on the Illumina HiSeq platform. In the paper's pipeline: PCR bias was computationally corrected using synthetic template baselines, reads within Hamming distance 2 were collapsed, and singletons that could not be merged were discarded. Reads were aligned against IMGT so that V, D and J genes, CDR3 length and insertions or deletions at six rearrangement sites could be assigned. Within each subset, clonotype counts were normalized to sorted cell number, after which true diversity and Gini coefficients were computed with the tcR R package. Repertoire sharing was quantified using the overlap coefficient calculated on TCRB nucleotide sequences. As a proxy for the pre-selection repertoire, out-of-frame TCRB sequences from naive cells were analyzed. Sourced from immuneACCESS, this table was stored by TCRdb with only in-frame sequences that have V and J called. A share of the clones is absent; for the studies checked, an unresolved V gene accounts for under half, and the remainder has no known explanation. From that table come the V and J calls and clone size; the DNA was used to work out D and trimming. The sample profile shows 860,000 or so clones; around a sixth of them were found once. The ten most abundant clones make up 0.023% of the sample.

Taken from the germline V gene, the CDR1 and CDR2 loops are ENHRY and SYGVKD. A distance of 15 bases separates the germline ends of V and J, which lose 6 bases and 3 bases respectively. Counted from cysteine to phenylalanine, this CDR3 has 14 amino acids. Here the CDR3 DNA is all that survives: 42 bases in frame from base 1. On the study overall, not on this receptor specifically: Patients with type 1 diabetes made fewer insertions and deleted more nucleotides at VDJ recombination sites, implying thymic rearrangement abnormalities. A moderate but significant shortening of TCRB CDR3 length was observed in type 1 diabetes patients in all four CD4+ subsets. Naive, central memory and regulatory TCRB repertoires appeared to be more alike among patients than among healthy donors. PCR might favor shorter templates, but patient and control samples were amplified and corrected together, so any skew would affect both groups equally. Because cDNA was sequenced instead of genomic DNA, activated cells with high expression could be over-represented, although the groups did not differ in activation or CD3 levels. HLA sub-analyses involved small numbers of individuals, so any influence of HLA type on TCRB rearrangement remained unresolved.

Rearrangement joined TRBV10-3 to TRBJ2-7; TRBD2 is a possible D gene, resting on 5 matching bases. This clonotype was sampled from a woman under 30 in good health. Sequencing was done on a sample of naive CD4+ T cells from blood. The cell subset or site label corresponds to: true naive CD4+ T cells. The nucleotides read TGTGCCATCAGGCCGGGGAGCAGCGGCTACGAGCAGTACTTC. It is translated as CAIRPGSSGYEQYF.